This T cell receptor beta chain stems from a study of T cells in Graves' hyperthyroidism and ophthalmopathy. Findings and caveats of the study: In simple terms, a model built on 13 V-J features told ophthalmopathy apart from stable hyperthyroidism.

The germline gives CDR1 SEHNR, CDR2 FQNEAQ (reference sequence). With 5 bases removed from V and 3 bases from J, the gap between germline ends came to 13 bases. This CDR3 contains 15 residues. With regard to this clonotype: Its antigen is unidentified.

From RNA transcripts, TCR beta CDR3 regions were amplified. When the TCR CDR3 underwent first-round RT-PCR, the HTBI primer set was used. TCRdb passed the multiplex PCR reads through MiXCR, listing each CDR3 protein once. This sample yields 600,000 to 650,000 distinct CDR3 sequences, of which more than 20% are seen a single time; 30% to 40% belongs to the top ten. The clonotype was recovered from a man younger than 40 with Graves' ophthalmopathy. Sequenced sample: blood. The V gene is TRBV7-9, the J gene TRBJ1-4, with D hard to call. The CDR3 loop is CASSRSSVANEKLFF. DNA for the CDR3: TGTGCCAGCAGCCGAAGCTCGGTGGCTAATGAAAAACTGTTTTTT.